This is a list of T cell receptor beta chains from one sample in a study of cytomegalovirus exposure and HLA in healthy donors. Here immunoSEQ multiplex PCR was the method, and the copy in TCRdb shows in-frame clones only, minus some. This sample carries 200,000 to 300,000 clones, 80% to 90% of them seen once, and the ten largest clones take about 2%. The sample was PBMCs. These receptors all come from a middle-aged woman in good health and CMV-seropositive. CDR3s include the opening cysteine and the closing phenylalanine or tryptophan. D genes are given only for firm matches. Some rows mark clone size as missing; the rest say once, few, many or name a class of expanded clone.

NA	TRBD2	TRBJ2-7	TRBV6-1	CASSEEGLAGSYEQYF	TGTGCCAGCAGTGAAGAAGGACTAGCGGGATCCTACGAGCAGTACTTC
NA	NA	TRBJ1-2	TRBV6-5	CASSGTWKGGYTF	TGTGCCAGCAGTGGGACATGGAAGGGTGGCTACACCTTC
NA	TRBD1	TRBJ1-4	TRBV30	CALHRGVEKLFF	TGTGCCTTACACAGGGGTGTTGAAAAACTGTTTTTT
NA	TRBD2	TRBJ2-1	TRBV28	CASSQRTSGIRSDEQFF	TGTGCCAGCAGTCAGCGGACTAGCGGGATTCGTTCTGATGAGCAGTTCTTC
NA	NA	TRBJ2-7	TRBV7-8	CASSPRQSSYEQYF	TGTGCCAGCAGCCCCAGACAGAGCTCCTACGAGCAGTACTTC
few	TRBD2	TRBJ2-3	TRBV29-1	CSVVPYPSLAGGPPDTQYF	TGCAGCGTTGTCCCATATCCCAGCCTAGCGGGAGGGCCTCCAGATACGCAGTATTTT
NA	TRBD2	TRBJ2-1	TRBV27	CASSLAGGPGEQFF	TGTGCCAGCAGCCTAGCGGGAGGGCCGGGTGAGCAGTTCTTC
NA	NA	TRBJ1-5	TRBV2	CASTRGTQSNQPQHF	TGTGCCAGCACCCGCGGCACGCAGTCTAATCAGCCCCAGCATTTT
NA	NA	TRBJ2-1	TRBV7-6	CASSLGGLYNEQFF	TGTGCCAGCAGCTTAGGGGGACTTTACAATGAGCAGTTCTTC
NA	NA	TRBJ1-2	TRBV7-6	CASSLGRSYGYTF	TGTGCCAGCAGCTTAGGCCGGAGCTATGGCTACACCTTC
NA	NA	TRBJ2-3	TRBV18	CASSTGTSTDTQYF	TGTGCCAGCTCCACCGGGACTAGCACAGATACGCAGTATTTT
NA	TRBD2	TRBJ2-2	TRBV7-2	CASSPGSSGTPGELFF	TGTGCCAGCAGCCCCGGGTCTAGCGGGACGCCCGGGGAGCTGTTTTTT
NA	TRBD2	TRBJ2-7	TRBV5-1	CASSLVGREGLDEQYF	TGCGCCAGCAGCTTGGTAGGGCGGGAGGGCCTGGACGAGCAGTACTTC
NA	NA	TRBJ2-5	TRBV7-7	CASSLAWGRGQYF	TGTGCCAGCAGCTTAGCTTGGGGCAGGGGCCAGTACTTC
NA	NA	TRBJ1-2	TRBV9	CASTREGGRNYGYTF	TGTGCCAGCACCAGGGAGGGGGGCCGTAACTATGGCTACACCTTC
NA	NA	TRBJ1-6	TRBV6-5	CASSYYRDNNSPLHF	TGTGCCAGCAGTTACTACCGGGATAATAATTCACCCCTCCACTTT
NA	TRBD2	TRBJ2-5	TRBV18	CASSPGAGRETQYF	TGTGCCAGCTCCCCTGGAGCGGGGCGGGAGACCCAGTACTTC
NA	NA	TRBJ1-5	TRBV6-1	CASSEGGGGSNQPQHF	TGTGCCAGCAGTGAAGGGGGAGGGGGATCCAATCAGCCCCAGCATTTT
NA	TRBD2	TRBJ2-3	TRBV18	CASSPRDYQDTDTQYF	TGTGCCAGCTCACCCAGGGACTACCAGGACACAGATACGCAGTATTTT
NA	NA	TRBJ2-7	TRBV10-2	CASSLWTARSYEQYF	TGCGCCAGCAGTTTATGGACAGCCCGCTCCTACGAGCAGTACTTC
once	TRBD2	TRBJ2-1	TRBV11-2	CASSLGWSLAGGINEQFF	TGTGCCAGCAGCTTAGGATGGTCCCTAGCGGGAGGTATTAATGAGCAGTTCTTC
NA	NA	TRBJ1-2	TRBV7-8	CASSLSTPGYGYTF	TGTGCCAGCAGCTTATCCACCCCAGGGTATGGCTACACCTTC
NA	NA	TRBJ2-1	TRBV4-3	CASSPHSGNEQFF	TGCGCCAGCAGCCCCCACTCGGGAAATGAGCAGTTCTTC
once	NA	TRBJ1-4	TRBV5-1	CASSPGGTITNEKLFF	TGCGCCAGCAGCCCCGGAGGGACCATAACTAATGAAAAACTGTTTTTT
NA	NA	TRBJ1-2	TRBV30	CAWTQEGKESGYTF	TGTGCCTGGACCCAGGAGGGGAAGGAAAGTGGCTACACCTTC
NA	NA	TRBJ1-1	TRBV28	CASSLPGGTEAFF	TGTGCCAGCAGTTTGCCGGGGGGCACTGAAGCTTTCTTT
few	TRBD1	TRBJ2-7	TRBV7-6	CASSFDRGYEQYF	TGTGCCAGCAGCTTTGACAGGGGCTACGAGCAGTACTTC
NA	NA	TRBJ1-5	TRBV10-3	CAISDQQGSGNQPQHF	TGTGCCATCAGCGATCAACAGGGCTCAGGCAATCAGCCCCAGCATTTT
NA	NA	TRBJ1-3	TRBV27	CASSLRPGGNTIYF	TGTGCCAGCAGTTTACGTCCAGGGGGAAACACCATATATTTT
NA	NA	TRBJ1-5	TRBV19	CASSIVGQGTQPQHF	TGTGCCAGTAGTATAGTTGGCCAGGGGACTCAGCCCCAGCATTTT
NA	NA	TRBJ1-1	TRBV28	CASKRDTEAFF	TGTGCCAGCAAAAGAGACACTGAAGCTTTCTTT
NA	NA	TRBJ1-3	TRBV11-2	CASSFRAGANTIYF	TGTGCCAGCAGCTTCCGGGCAGGGGCAAACACCATATATTTT
once	NA	TRBJ1-2	TRBV2	CASSGRQGSGYTF	TGTGCCAGCAGTGGTCGGCAGGGAAGTGGCTACACCTTC
NA	TRBD1	TRBJ1-2	TRBV6-1	CASSRDRGYGYTF	TGTGCCAGCAGCCGGGACAGGGGCTATGGCTACACCTTC
NA	NA	TRBJ1-5	TRBV28	CASTHTSGNQPQHF	TGTGCCAGCACCCATACGTCGGGCAATCAGCCCCAGCATTTT
NA	TRBD1	TRBJ2-4	TRBV27	CASSLRTGDGKNIQYF	TGTGCCAGCAGTCTCCGGACAGGGGATGGGAAAAACATTCAGTACTTC
NA	NA	TRBJ1-1	TRBV28	CASSPGQRRAFF	TGTGCCAGCAGCCCAGGACAGCGCCGAGCTTTCTTT
NA	NA	TRBJ2-1	TRBV7-6	CASSLIHRGLSIEQFF	TGTGCCAGCAGCTTAATCCACCGCGGTTTGTCCATTGAGCAGTTCTTC
NA	TRBD1	TRBJ1-1	TRBV7-2	CASSLTDRASTEAFF	TGTGCCAGCAGCTTAACGGACAGGGCGAGCACTGAAGCTTTCTTT
once	TRBD1	TRBJ1-6	TRBV28	CASSPGPTGSSPLHF	TGTGCCAGCAGCCCCGGCCCGACAGGGAGTTCACCCCTCCACTTT
NA	NA	TRBJ2-1	TRBV7-3	CASSLRPSGEQFF	TGTGCCAGCAGCTTAAGGCCCTCAGGTGAGCAGTTCTTC
few	TRBD1	TRBJ1-4	TRBV7-2	CASSTHRGTGNEKLFF	TGTGCCAGCAGCACCCACAGGGGAACGGGGAATGAAAAACTGTTTTTT
NA	TRBD2	TRBJ2-1	TRBV15	CATSRPGGDEQFF	TGTGCCACCAGCAGACCGGGAGGCGATGAGCAGTTCTTC
NA	TRBD2	TRBJ2-3	TRBV7-2	CASSLSSSGRSDTQYF	TGTGCCAGCAGCTTATCGTCTAGCGGGAGGTCCGATACGCAGTATTTT
NA	TRBD1	TRBJ1-2	TRBV30	CAWSDWDRGRYGYTF	TGTGCCTGGAGTGACTGGGACAGGGGAAGGTATGGCTACACCTTC
NA	TRBD1	TRBJ2-7	TRBV6-5	CASSLETGPPYEQYF	TGTGCCAGCAGCCTCGAGACAGGGCCACCCTACGAGCAGTACTTC
once	NA	TRBJ1-6	TRBV28	CASHPGPYNSPLHF	TGTGCTTCACACCCAGGGCCATATAATTCACCCCTCCACTTT